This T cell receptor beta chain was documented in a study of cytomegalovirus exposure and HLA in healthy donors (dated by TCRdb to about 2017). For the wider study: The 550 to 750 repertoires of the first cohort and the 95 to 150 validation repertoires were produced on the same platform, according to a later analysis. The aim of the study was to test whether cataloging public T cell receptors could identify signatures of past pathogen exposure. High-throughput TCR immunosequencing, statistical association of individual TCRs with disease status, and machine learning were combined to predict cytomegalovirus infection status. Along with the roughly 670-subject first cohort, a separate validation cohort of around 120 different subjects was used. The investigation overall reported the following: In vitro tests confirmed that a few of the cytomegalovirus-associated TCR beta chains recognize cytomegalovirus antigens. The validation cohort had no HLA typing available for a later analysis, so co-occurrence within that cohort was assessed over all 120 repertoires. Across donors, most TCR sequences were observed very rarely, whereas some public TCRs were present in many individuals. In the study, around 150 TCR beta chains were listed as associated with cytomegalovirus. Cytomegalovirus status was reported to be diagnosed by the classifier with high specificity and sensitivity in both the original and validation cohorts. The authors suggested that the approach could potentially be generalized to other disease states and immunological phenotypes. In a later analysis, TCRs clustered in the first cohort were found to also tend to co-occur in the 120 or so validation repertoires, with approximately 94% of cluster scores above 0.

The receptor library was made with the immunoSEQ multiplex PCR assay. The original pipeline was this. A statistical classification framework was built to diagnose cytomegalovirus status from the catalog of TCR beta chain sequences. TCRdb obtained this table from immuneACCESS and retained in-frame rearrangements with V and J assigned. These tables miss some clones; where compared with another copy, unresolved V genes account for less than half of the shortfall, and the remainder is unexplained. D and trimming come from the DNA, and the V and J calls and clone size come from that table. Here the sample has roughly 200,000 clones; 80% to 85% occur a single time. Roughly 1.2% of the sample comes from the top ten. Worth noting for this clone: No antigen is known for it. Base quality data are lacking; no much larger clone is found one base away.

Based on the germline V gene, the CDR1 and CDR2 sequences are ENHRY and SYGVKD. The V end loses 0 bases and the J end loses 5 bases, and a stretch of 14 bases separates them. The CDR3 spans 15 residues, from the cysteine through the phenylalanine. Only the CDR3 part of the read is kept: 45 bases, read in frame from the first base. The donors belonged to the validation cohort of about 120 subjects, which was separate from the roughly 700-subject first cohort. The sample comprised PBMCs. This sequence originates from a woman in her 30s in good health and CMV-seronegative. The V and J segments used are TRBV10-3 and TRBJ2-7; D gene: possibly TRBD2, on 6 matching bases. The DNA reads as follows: TGTGCCATCAGTGAGTCGACAGCGGGCCGGAACGAGCAGTACTTC. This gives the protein CAISESTAGRNEQYF.